This T cell receptor (beta chain) was identified in a study of blood T cells in healthy people across ages. Study findings and constraints: Strong correlation was found linking TCR beta diversity to naive T cell percentage. Estimated diversity across one million T cells was deemed an underestimate.

This CDR3 is 16 amino acids long. The ends were cut back, 6 bases at V and 0 bases at J, with 20 bases in the middle. Germline V gives CDR1 DFQATT, CDR2 SNEGSKA (reference sequence). Together with a sample-barcoded 5' primer, a J-beta primer mix was included in a second PCR lasting roughly 6 to 12 cycles. No fewer than 3 million CDR3-containing paired-end reads came from each sample. Each CDR3 protein is one row after TCRdb ran MiXCR on the 5' RACE reads. The table shows under 2 million distinct CDR3 sequences, with approximately 32% occurring only once. Each sample yielded at least 6 million isolated PBMCs. Of note for this clonotype: Its antigen is undetermined.

The TCR sequence derives from a woman aged 25-40 years in good health. The material sequenced was blood. V gene TRBV20-1 combines with J gene TRBJ1-2, with D unclear. The CDR3 here is CSATNDRRRTNYGYTF. Written as DNA, the CDR3 is TGCAGTGCGACTAACGACCGGAGACGGACTAACTATGGCTACACCTTC.